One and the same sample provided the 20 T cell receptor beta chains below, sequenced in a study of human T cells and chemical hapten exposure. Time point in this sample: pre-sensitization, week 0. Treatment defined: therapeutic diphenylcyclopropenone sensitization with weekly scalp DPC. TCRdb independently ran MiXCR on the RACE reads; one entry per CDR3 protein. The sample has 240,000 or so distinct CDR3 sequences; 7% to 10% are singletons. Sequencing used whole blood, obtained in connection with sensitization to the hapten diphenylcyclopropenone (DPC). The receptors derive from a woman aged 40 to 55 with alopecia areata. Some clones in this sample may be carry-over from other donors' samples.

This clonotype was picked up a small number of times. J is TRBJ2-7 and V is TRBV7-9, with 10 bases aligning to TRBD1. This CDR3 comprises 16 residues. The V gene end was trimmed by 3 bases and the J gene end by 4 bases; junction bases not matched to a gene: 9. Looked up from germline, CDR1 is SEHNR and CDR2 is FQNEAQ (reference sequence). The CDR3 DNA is TGTGCCAGCAGCTTCAATCTCGGACAGGGGGATTACGAGCAGTACTTC. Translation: CASSFNLGQGDYEQYF.

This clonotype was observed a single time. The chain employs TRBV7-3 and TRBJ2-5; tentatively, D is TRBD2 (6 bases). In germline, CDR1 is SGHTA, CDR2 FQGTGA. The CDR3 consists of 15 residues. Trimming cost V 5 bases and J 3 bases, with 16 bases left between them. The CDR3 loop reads CASSRTGSPEETQYF. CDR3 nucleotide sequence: TGTGCCAGCAGCCGGACCGGGAGTCCCGAAGAGACCCAGTACTTC.

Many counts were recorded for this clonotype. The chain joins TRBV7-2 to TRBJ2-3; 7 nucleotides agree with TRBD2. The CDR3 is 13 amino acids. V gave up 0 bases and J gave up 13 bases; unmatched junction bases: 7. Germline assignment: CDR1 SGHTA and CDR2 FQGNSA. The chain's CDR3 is CASSLATSFWEYF. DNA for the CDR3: TGTGCCAGCAGCTTAGCGACTAGCTTCTGGGAGTATTTT. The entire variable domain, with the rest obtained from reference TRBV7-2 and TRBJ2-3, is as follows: GAGVSQSPSNKVTEKGKDVELRCDPISGHTALYWYRQSLGQGLEFLIYFQGNSAPDKSGLPSDRFSAERTGGSVSTLTIQRTQQEDSAVYLCASSLATSFWEYFGPGTRLTVL.

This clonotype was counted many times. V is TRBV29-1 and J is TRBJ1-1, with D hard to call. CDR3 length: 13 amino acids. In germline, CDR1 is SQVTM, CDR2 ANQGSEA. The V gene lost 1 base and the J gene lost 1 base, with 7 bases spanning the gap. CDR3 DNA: TGCAGCGTTGAAGGGCAGCCGAACACTGAAGCTTTCTTT. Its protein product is CSVEGQPNTEAFF. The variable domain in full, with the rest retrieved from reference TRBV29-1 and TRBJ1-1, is SAVISQKPSRDICQRGTSLTIQCQVDSQVTMMFWYRQQPGQSLTLIATANQGSEATYESGFVIDKFPISRPNLTFSTLTVSNMSPEDSSIYLCSVEGQPNTEAFFGQGTRLTVV.

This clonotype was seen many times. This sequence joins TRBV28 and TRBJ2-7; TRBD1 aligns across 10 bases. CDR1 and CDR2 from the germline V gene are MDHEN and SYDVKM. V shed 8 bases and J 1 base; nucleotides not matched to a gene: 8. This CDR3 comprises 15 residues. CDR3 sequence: CASARGQGGSYEQYF. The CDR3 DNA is TGTGCCAGCGCCCGAGGACAGGGGGGGTCCTACGAGCAGTACTTC. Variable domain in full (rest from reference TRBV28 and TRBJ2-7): DVKVTQSSRYLVKRTGEKVFLECVQDMDHENMFWYRQDPGLGLRLIYFSYDVKMKEKGDIPEGYSVSREKKERFSLILESASTNQTSMYLCASARGQGGSYEQYFGPGTRLTVT.

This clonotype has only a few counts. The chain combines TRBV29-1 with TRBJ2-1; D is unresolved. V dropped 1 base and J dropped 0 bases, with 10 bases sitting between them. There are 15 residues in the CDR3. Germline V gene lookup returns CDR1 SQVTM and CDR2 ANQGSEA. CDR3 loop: CSVEGAKSSYNEQFF. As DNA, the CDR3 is TGCAGCGTTGAAGGGGCTAAGAGCTCCTACAATGAGCAGTTCTTC.

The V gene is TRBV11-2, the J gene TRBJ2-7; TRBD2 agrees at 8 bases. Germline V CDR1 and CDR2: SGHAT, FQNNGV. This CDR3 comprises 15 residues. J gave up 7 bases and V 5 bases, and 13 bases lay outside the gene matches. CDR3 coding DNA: TGTGCCAGCAGCGAGGGACTAGGGGCTCCTCGGGAGCAGTACTTC. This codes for CASSEGLGAPREQYF.

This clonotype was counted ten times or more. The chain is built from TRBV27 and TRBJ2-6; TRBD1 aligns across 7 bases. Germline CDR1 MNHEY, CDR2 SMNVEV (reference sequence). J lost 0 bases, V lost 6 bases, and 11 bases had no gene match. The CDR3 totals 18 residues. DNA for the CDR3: TGTGCCAGCAGGGAGAAGGGGGCCATTTACTCTGGGGCCAACGTCCTGACTTTC. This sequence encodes CASREKGAIYSGANVLTF.

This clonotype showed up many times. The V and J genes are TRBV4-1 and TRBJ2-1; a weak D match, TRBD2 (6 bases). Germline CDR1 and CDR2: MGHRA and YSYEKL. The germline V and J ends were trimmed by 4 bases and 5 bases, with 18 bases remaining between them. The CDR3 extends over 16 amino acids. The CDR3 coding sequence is TGCGCCAGCAGCCTTCGGACTACCCGGGTCAACAATGAGCAGTTCTTC. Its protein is CASSLRTTRVNNEQFF.

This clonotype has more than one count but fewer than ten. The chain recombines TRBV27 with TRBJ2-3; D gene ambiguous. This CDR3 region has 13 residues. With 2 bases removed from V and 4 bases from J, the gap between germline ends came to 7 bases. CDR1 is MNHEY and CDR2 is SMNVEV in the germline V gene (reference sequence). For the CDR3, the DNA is TGTGCCAGCAGTTTAGGCAGCGCAGATACGCAGTATTTT. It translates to CASSLGSADTQYF.

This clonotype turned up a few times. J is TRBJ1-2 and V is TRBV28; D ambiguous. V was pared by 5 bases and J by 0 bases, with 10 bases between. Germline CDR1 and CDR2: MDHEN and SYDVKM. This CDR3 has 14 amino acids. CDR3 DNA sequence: TGTGCCAGCAGTCTTAGATCTGCTAACTATGGCTACACCTTC. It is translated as CASSLRSANYGYTF.

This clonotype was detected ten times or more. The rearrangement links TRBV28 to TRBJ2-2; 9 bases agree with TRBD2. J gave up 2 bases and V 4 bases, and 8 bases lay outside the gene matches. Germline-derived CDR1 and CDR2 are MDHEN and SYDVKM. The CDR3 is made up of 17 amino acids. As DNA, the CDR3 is TGTGCCAGCAGTTACGGGACTAGCTGGCTAAACACCGGGGAGCTGTTTTTT. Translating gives CASSYGTSWLNTGELFF.

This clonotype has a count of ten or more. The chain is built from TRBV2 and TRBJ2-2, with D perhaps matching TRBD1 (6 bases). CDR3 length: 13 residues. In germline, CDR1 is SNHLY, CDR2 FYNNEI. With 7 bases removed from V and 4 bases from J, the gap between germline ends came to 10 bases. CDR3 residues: CASMGAGTGELFF. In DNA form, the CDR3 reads TGTGCCAGCATGGGGGCTGGCACCGGGGAGCTGTTTTTT.

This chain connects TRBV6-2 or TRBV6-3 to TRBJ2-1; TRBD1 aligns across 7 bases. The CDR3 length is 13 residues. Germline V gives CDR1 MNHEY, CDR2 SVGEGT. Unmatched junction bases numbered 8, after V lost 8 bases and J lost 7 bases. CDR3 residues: CASGRQGVNEQFF. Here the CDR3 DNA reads TGTGCCAGCGGAAGACAGGGAGTGAATGAGCAGTTCTTC.

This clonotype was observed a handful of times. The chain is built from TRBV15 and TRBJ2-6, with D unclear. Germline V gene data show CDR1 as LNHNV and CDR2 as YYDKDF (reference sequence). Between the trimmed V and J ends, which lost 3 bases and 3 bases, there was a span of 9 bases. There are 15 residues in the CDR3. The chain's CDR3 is CATSRVLGGANVLTF. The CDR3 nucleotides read TGTGCCACCAGCAGGGTCCTCGGTGGGGCCAACGTCCTGACTTTC.

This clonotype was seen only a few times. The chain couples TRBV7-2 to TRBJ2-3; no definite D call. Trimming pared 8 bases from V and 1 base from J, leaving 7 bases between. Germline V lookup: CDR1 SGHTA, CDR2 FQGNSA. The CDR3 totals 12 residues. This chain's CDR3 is CASRRGTDTQYF. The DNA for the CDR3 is TGTGCCAGCCGTCGGGGCACAGATACGCAGTATTTT. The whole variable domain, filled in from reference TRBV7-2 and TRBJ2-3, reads GAGVSQSPSNKVTEKGKDVELRCDPISGHTALYWYRQSLGQGLEFLIYFQGNSAPDKSGLPSDRFSAERTGGSVSTLTIQRTQQEDSAVYLCASRRGTDTQYFGPGTRLTVL.

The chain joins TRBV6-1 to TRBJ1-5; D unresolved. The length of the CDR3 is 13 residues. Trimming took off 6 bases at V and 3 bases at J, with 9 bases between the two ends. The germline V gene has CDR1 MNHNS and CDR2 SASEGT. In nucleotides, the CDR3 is TGTGCCAGCAGCCAAGAAGTCAATCAGCCCCAGCATTTT. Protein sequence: CASSQEVNQPQHF.

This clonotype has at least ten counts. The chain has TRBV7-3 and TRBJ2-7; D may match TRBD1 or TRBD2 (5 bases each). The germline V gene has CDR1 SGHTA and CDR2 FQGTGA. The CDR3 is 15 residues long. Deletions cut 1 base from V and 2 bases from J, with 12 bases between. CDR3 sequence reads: CASSLRAGSPYEQYF. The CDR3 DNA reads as TGTGCCAGCAGCTTAAGGGCAGGGAGCCCCTACGAGCAGTACTTC.

The CDR3 reads CASRTNYWGNSPLHF. The CDR3 DNA reads TGTGCCAGTAGAACTAACTACTGGGGTAATTCACCCCTCCACTTT. V is TRBV19 and J is TRBJ1-6; D is uncertain. Trimming removed 6 bases at V and 6 bases at J, with 15 bases between. From germline, CDR1 is LNHDA and CDR2 SQIVND (reference sequence). CDR3 size: 15 residues.

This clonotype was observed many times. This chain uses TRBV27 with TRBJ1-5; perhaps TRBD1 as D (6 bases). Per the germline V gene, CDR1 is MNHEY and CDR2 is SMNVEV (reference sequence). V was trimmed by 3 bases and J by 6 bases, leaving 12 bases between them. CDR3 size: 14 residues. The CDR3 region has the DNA TGTGCCAGCAGTTTGGGCGGGGGGCTTCAGCCCCAGCATTTT. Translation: CASSLGGGLQPQHF.